This record concerns one T cell receptor beta chain sequence. Its target antigen remains unknown. Base qualities are missing; no much larger clone stands one base away. The immunoSEQ Assay, a bias-controlled multiplex PCR, was used to amplify TCRbeta CDR3 regions from genomic DNA. For the original study's pipeline: The number of nucleated cells in each sample was estimated from the amplification of reference gene primers within the assay. To quantify the absolute abundance of each unique TCRbeta CDR3 rearrangement, sequence reads were collapsed and filtered. Productive Simpson clonality was computed per sample as the square root of Simpson's diversity index over productive rearrangements. TCRdb provides this immuneACCESS table in a form limited to in-frame rearrangements. Some clones are lacking; in checked studies, under half of them reflect an unresolved V gene, and why the rest are absent is not known. V, J and clone size were drawn from that table, and D and trimming were deduced from the DNA. For this sample the table gives fewer than 250,000 clones, of which 88% were detected only once. The top ten constitute about 3.5% of the sample.

The entry originates in a study of blood T cell repertoires in COVID-19 (dated by TCRdb to 2020 to 2021). Study-wide context: Collaborator samples came from the United States, Italy and Spain and covered acute and convalescent phases of COVID-19. Samples came from the ongoing ImmuneRACE study (first 160 participants) plus 1,254 subjects from 6 global collaborators. The repertoires were released in a freely available public database meant as a resource for research on the immune response to SARS-CoV-2. Sample metadata almost always included a de-identified subject ID, COVID-19 status, age in years and sex. The prospective study material was composed of cDNA or gDNA derived from T cells, B-cell-depleted T cells, or PBMCs. Subjects who had been exposed to COVID-19, were actively infected with it, or had recovered from it provided the deeply sampled blood TCRbeta repertoires that made up the dataset. Where available, HLA class I and class II types were taken from metadata supplied by the sample provider and were not determined by assay-based typing.

Enrolling through a virtual design, the prospective study's participants ranged in age from roughly 18 to 89 years and lived across some 23 United States geographic areas. To assign participants to cohorts, the prospective study relied on clinical history that participants themselves reported in a screening survey and a study questionnaire. Exposed participants had been in contact with someone with a PCR-confirmed or clinician-diagnosed COVID-19 case within 2 weeks of study entry. Mobile phlebotomists in the prospective study collected whole blood, serum and a nasopharyngeal or oropharyngeal swab from every participant. Over an approximately 2-month period, participants in the prospective study had the option of providing additional blood draws and questionnaires. Before DNA extraction, prospective study blood samples were shipped either frozen or at room temperature. From the germline V gene, CDR1 is KGHSH and CDR2 is LQKENI. Spanning cysteine to phenylalanine, the CDR3 consists of 14 amino acids. Kept here is only the CDR3 DNA, which spans 42 bases and is read in frame from base 1. V has 4 bases trimmed and J has 4 bases trimmed; junction bases matching no gene number 4.

The research as a whole found: Clinical and demographic metadata were provided uncurated, with the amount varying by source and participant.

The chain links TRBV18 with TRBJ1-5, with TRBD1 matching 7 junction bases. The specimen sequenced was PBMCs or T cells enriched from blood (not recorded which). The TCR sequence derives from a woman younger than 45 who had been exposed to COVID-19. The DNA sequence is TGTGCCAGCTCACTTCACAGGGGAAATCAGCCCCAGCATTTT. Its protein product is CASSLHRGNQPQHF.